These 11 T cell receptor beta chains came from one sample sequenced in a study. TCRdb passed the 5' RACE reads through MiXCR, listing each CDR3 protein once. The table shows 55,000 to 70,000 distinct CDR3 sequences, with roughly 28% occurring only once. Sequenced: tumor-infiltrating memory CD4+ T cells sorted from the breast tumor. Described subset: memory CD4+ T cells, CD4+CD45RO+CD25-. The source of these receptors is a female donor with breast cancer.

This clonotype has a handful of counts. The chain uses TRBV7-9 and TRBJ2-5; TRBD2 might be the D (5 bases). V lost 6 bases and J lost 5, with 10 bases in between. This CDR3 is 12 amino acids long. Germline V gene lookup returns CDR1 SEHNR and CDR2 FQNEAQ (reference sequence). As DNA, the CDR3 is TGTGCCAGCAGTGAGGGATTGGAGACCCAGTACTTC. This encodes CASSEGLETQYF.

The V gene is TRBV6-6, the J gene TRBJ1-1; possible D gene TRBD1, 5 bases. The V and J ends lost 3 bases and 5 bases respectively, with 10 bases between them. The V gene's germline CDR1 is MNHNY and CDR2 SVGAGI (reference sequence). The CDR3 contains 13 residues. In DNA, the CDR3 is TGTGCCAGCAGTTATGGGGGAACGACTGAAGCTTTCTTT. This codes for CASSYGGTTEAFF.

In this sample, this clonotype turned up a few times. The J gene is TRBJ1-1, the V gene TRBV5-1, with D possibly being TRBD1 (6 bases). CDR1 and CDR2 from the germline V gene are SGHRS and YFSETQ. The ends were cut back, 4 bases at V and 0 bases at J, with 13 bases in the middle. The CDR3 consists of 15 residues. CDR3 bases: TGCGCCAGCAGCCCTCCGGGGGCCCTGAACACTGAAGCTTTCTTT. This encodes CASSPPGALNTEAFF.

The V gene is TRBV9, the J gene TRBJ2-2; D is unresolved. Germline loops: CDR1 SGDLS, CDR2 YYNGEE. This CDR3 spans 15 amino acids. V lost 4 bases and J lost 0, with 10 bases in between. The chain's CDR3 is CASSRFQTNTGELFF. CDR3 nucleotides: TGTGCCAGCAGCCGATTCCAGACGAACACCGGGGAGCTGTTTTTT.

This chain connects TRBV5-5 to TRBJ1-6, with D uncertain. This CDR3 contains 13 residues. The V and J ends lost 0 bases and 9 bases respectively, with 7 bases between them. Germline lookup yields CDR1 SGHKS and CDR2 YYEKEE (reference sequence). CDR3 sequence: CASSLAGSSPLHF. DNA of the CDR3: TGTGCCAGCAGCTTGGCTGGCAGTTCACCCCTCCACTTT.

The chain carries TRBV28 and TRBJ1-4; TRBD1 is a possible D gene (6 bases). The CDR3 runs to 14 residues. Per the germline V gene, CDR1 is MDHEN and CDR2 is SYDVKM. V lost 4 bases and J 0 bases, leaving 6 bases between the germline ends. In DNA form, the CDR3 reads TGTGCCAGCAGTTCAGGGGCAACTAATGAAAAACTGTTTTTT. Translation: CASSSGATNEKLFF.

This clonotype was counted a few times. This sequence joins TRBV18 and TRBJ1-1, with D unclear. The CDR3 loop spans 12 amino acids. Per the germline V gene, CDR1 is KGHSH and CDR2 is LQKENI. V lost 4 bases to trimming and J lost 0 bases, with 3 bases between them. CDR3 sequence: CASSRMNTEAFF. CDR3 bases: TGTGCCAGCTCACGAATGAACACTGAAGCTTTCTTT.

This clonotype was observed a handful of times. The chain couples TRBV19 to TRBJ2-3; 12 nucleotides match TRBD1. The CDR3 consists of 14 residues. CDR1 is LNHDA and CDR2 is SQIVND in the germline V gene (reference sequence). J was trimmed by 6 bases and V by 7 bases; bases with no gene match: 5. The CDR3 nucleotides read TGTGCCAGTACCCAGGGACAGGGGGCGGATACGCAGTATTTT. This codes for CASTQGQGADTQYF.

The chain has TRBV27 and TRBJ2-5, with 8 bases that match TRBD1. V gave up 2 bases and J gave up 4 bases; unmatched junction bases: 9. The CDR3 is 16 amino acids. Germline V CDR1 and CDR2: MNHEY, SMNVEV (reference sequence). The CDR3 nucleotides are TGTGCCAGCAGTTTAGCCCCCCAGGGGGCGGGAGAGACCCAGTACTTC. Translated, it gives CASSLAPQGAGETQYF.

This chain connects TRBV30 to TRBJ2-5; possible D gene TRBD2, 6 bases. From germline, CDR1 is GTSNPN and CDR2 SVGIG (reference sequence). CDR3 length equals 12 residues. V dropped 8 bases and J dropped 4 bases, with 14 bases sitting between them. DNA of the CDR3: TGTGCCGGCACCCGGGGGAGAGAGACCCAGTACTTC. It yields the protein CAGTRGRETQYF. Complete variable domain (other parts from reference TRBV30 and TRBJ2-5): SQTIHQWPATLVQPVGSPLSLECTVEGTSNPNLYWYRQAAGRGLQLLFYSVGIGQISSEVPQNLSASRPQDRQFILSSKKLLLSDSGFYLCAGTRGRETQYFGPGTRLLVL.

The CDR3 is CAIAQGQTRAEQYF. CDR3 bases: TGTGCCATAGCGCAGGGACAGACCCGGGCCGAGCAGTACTTC. This chain links TRBV10-3 with TRBJ2-7; 7 bases fit TRBD1. The V segment lost 9 bases and the J segment 6 bases; nucleotides outside the gene matches: 14. Per germline, CDR1 ENHRY and CDR2 SYGVKD. This CDR3 comprises 14 residues.